This T cell receptor beta chain was captured by sequencing in a study of T cell repertoires in cytomegalovirus infection. This clonotype has at least ten counts. The V gene's germline CDR1 is MDHEN and CDR2 SYDVKM. V lost 6 bases and J lost 2; bases outside the gene matches: 10. The CDR3 covers 16 residues. TCRdb called the reads again in MiXCR, with one record for every CDR3 protein. The table has 200,000 to 250,000 distinct CDR3 sequences, 22% seen once. This rearrangement joins TRBV28 to TRBJ1-5; the match to TRBD1 covers 7 bases. This sequence originates from a human donor in good health (CMV status not recorded). Some clones in this sample may be carry-over from other donors' samples. The sequenced material came from CD8+ T cells from PBMCs. In nucleotides, the CDR3 is TGTGCCAGCAGCCATCTTGGTGGACAGGGCAATCAGCCCCAGCATTTT. Its protein product is CASSHLGGQGNQPQHF.